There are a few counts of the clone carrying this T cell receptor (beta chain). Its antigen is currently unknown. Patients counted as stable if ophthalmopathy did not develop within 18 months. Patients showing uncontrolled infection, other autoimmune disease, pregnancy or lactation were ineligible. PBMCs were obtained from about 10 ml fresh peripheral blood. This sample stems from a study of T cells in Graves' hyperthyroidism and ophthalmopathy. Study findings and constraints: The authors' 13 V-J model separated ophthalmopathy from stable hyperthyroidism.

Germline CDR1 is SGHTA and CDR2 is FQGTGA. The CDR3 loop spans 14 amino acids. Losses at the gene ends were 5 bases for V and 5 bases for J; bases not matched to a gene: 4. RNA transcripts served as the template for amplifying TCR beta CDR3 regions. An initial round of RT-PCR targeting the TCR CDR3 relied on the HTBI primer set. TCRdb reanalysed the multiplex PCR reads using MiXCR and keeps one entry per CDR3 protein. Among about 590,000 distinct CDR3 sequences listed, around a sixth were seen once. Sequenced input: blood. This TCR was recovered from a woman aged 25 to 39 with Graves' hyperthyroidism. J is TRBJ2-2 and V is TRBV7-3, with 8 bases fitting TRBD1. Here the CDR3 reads CASSTTGVTGELFF. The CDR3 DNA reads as TGTGCCAGCAGCACGACAGGGGTTACCGGGGAGCTGTTTTTT.